These T cell receptor beta chains were read from a single sample in a study of blood T cell repertoires in COVID-19. Clones were sequenced by immunoSEQ multiplex PCR, and TCRdb holds only the in-frame ones, with some missing. The sample yields a few hundred thousand clones, around 90% seen once. Specimen: PBMCs or T cells enriched from blood (not recorded which). Every receptor here comes from a woman under 40 who had recovered from COVID-19. CDR3s include the opening cysteine and the closing phenylalanine or tryptophan. A D gene is named only where the DNA matches it firmly. Not every row has a clone size; where given, it reads once, few, many or a size class.

D gene	V gene	clone size	J gene	CDR3 DNA	CDR3 protein
TRBD1	TRBV7-9	.	TRBJ1-2	TGTGCCAGCAGCAAAGGGGACAGGGGGTACTATGGCTACACCTTC	CASSKGDRGYYGYTF
TRBD2	TRBV28	.	TRBJ2-5	TGTGCCAGCTTTACGGTAGCGGGAGGATCCCAAGAGACCCAGTACTTC	CASFTVAGGSQETQYF
.	TRBV5-4	.	TRBJ1-1	TGTGCCAGCAGCTTGACTGTAGGGGAAACTTTCTTT	CASSLTVGETFF
TRBD2	TRBV9	.	TRBJ2-1	TGTGCCAGCAGCGCCGGGACTAGCGGGGGTAATGAGCAGTTCTTC	CASSAGTSGGNEQFF
TRBD2	TRBV3-1/TRBV3-2	few	TRBJ2-5	TGTGCCAGCAGCCAAGAGGTTTCTCTAGCGGGAGGGCGAATGGGTAAAGAGACCCAGTACTTC	CASSQEVSLAGGRMGKETQYF
TRBD1	TRBV28	.	TRBJ1-1	TGTGCCAGCAGAGACAGGGGGCGAGTGAACACTGAAGCTTTCTTT	CASRDRGRVNTEAFF
.	TRBV5-1	.	TRBJ2-1	TGCGCCAGCAGCCCCGGGGCAGCGGGCAATGAGCAGTTCTTC	CASSPGAAGNEQFF
TRBD2	TRBV4-1	.	TRBJ2-2	TGCGCCGGGGGTCGCCTAGCGGGGGCTAACACCGGGGAGCTGTTTTTT	CAGGRLAGANTGELFF
TRBD1	TRBV28	.	TRBJ1-2	TGTGCCAGCAGTTTACGGTTTGGACAGGGGTCAAACTATGGCTACACCTTC	CASSLRFGQGSNYGYTF
TRBD2	TRBV10-3	.	TRBJ2-3	TGTGCCTCCTCACTAGCGGGAGGCACAGATACGCAGTATTTT	CASSLAGGTDTQYF
.	TRBV5-4	.	TRBJ2-3	TGTGCCAGCAGCTTCCTTACAGGGTCCGGAGGAGATACGCAGTATTTT	CASSFLTGSGGDTQYF
TRBD2	TRBV5-1	.	TRBJ2-7	TGCGCCAGCAGCTTGGTTGTGAACGGGAGGTACCGGGAGCAGTACTTC	CASSLVVNGRYREQYF
TRBD1	TRBV5-1	.	TRBJ2-3	TGCGCCAGCACCCTCCGAAGGGGGCGAGGAGATACGCAGTATTTT	CASTLRRGRGDTQYF
.	TRBV4-1	.	TRBJ2-2	TGCGCCAGCAGCCTTATGACCGGGGAGCTGTTTTTT	CASSLMTGELFF